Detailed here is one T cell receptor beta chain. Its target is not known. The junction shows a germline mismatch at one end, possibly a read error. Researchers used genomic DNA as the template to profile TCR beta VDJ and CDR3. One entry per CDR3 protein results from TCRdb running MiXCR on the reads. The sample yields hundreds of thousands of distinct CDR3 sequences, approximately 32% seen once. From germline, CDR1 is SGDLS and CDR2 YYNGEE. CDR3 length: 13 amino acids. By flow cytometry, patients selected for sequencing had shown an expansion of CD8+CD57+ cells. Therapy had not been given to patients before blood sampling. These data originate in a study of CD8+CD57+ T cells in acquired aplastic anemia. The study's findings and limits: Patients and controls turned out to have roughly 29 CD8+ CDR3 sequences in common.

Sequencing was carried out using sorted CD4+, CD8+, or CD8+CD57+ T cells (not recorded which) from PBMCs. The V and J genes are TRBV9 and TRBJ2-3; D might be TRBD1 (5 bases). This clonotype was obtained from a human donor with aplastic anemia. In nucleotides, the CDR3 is TGTGCCAGCAGCGTTGGCTCCACAGGTACGCAGTATTTT. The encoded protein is CASSVGSTGTQYF. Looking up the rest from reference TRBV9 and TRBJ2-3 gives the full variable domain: DSGVTQTPKHLITATGQRVTLRCSPRSGDLSVYWYQQSLDQGLQFLIQYYNGEERAKGNILERFSAQQFPDLHSELNLSSLELGDSALYFCASSVGSTGTQYFGPGTRLTVL.